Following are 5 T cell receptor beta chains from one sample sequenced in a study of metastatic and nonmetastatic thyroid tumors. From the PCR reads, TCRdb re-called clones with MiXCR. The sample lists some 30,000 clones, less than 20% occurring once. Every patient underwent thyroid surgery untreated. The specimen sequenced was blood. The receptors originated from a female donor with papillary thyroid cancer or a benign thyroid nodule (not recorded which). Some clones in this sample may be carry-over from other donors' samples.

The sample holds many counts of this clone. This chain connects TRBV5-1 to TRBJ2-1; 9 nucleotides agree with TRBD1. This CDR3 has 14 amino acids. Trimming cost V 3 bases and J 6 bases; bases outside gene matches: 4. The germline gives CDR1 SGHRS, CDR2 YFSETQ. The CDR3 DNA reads TGCGCCAGCAGCTGGGACAGGGAGGGCAATGAGCAGTTCTTC. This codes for CASSWDREGNEQFF.

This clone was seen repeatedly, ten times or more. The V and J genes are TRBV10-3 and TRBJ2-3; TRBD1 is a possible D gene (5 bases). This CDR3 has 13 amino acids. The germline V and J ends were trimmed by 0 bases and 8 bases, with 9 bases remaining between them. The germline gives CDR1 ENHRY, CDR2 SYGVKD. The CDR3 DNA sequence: TGTGCCATCAGTGAGTCACTTCAGGGTACGCAGTATTTT. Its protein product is CAISESLQGTQYF.

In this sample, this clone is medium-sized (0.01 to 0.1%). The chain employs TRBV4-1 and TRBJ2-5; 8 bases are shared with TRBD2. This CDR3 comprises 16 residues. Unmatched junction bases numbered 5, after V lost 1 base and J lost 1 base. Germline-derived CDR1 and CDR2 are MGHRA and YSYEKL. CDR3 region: CASSQGDGGVQETQYF. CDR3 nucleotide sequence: TGCGCCAGCAGCCAAGGGGACGGGGGGGTCCAAGAGACCCAGTACTTC.

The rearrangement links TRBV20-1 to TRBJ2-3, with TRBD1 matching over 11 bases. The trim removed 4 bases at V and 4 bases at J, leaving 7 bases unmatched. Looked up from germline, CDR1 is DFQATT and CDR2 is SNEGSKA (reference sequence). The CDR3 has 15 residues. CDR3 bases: TGCAGTGCTATTGGCCCGGGACAGGGGGCAGATACGCAGTATTTT. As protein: CSAIGPGQGADTQYF.

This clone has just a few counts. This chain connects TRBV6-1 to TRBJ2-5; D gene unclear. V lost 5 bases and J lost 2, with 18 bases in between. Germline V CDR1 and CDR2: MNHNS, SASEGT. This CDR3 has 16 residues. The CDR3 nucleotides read TGTGCCAGCAGTCCCCTCCGACCGTTGGGGCAAGAGACCCAGTACTTC. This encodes CASSPLRPLGQETQYF.